The 22 T cell receptor beta chains below were found in one sample sequenced in a study of cytomegalovirus exposure and HLA in healthy donors. The PCR ran on 60 Vbeta and 13 Jbeta primers. TCRdb keeps only in-frame clones here, not all; method: immunoSEQ multiplex PCR. Among 65,000 to 100,000 clones listed, roughly 75% were seen once. The source material was PBMCs. Receptors were obtained from a man aged 40-50 years in good health and CMV-seronegative.

This rearrangement joins TRBV5-1 to TRBJ2-2, with TRBD1 as a possible D gene (6 bases). From germline, CDR1 is SGHRS and CDR2 YFSETQ. V was cut by 4 bases and J by 0 bases, with 13 bases left in between. The CDR3 totals 16 residues. The CDR3 nucleotides are TGCGCCAGCAGCCCCACAGGGACATCGAACACCGGGGAGCTGTTTTTT. Translating it yields CASSPTGTSNTGELFF.

The rearrangement uses TRBV27 and TRBJ1-2, with unresolved D. V lost 2 bases, J lost 3 bases, and 13 bases lay in between. The CDR3 runs to 15 residues. Per the germline V gene, CDR1 is MNHEY and CDR2 is SMNVEV (reference sequence). CDR3 residues: CASSLGRVGHYGYTF. The CDR3 DNA is TGTGCCAGCAGTTTAGGCCGGGTGGGTCACTATGGCTACACCTTC.

The chain carries TRBV13 and TRBJ2-2, with TRBD2 identical over 14 bases. The CDR3 has 16 amino acids. CDR1 is PRHDT, CDR2 FYEKMQ, per germline (reference sequence). The J segment lost 6 bases and the V segment lost 5 bases, leaving 5 bases of the junction unmatched. The CDR3 sequence: CASSKTSGGVSGELFF. The DNA of the CDR3 is TGTGCCAGCAGCAAGACTAGCGGGGGGGTCTCCGGGGAGCTGTTTTTT. Variable domain in full (rest from reference TRBV13 and TRBJ2-2): AAGVIQSPRHLIKEKRETATLKCYPIPRHDTVYWYQQGPGQDPQFLISFYEKMQSDKGSIPDRFSAQQFSDYHSELNMSSLELGDSALYFCASSKTSGGVSGELFFGEGSRLTVL.

The chain links TRBV4-1 to TRBJ1-3, with 9 bases lining up with TRBD1. V shed 0 bases and J 0 bases; nucleotides not matched to a gene: 6. Germline V gene lookup returns CDR1 MGHRA and CDR2 YSYEKL. CDR3 length: 18 amino acids. Here the CDR3 reads CASSQETPTGGSGNTIYF. Here the CDR3 DNA reads TGCGCCAGCAGCCAAGAAACCCCGACAGGGGGCTCTGGAAACACCATATATTTT.

The J gene is TRBJ1-2, the V gene TRBV18, with D uncertain. Germline CDR1 KGHSH, CDR2 LQKENI. V was pared by 2 bases and J by 3 bases, with 13 bases between. This CDR3 comprises 15 residues. The CDR3 reads CASSPNRQMDYGYTF. The CDR3 region has the DNA TGTGCCAGCTCACCAAACAGACAAATGGACTATGGCTACACCTTC.

This clone was detected a few times. The chain employs TRBV5-1 and TRBJ2-1; D is perhaps TRBD2 (5 bases). This CDR3 comprises 14 residues. Germline CDR1 and CDR2: SGHRS and YFSETQ. V lost 2 bases and J lost 4, with 10 bases in between. The CDR3 DNA reads TGCGCCAGCAGCTTAATTTCGGGATACAATGAGCAGTTCTTC. It encodes CASSLISGYNEQFF.

This chain connects TRBV6-4 to TRBJ2-2, with D possibly being TRBD2 (5 bases). Germline CDR1 is MRHNA and CDR2 is SNTAGT. Trimming shortened V by 3 bases and J by 4 bases, and 6 bases separated the two germline ends. There are 13 residues in the CDR3. The CDR3 protein is CASSETTTGELFF. The CDR3 DNA reads as TGTGCCAGCAGTGAGACTACCACCGGGGAGCTGTTTTTT.

The V gene is TRBV5-1, the J gene TRBJ2-1; 7 nucleotides agree with TRBD1. The CDR3 has 15 amino acids. Losses at the gene ends were 0 bases for V and 4 bases for J; bases not matched to a gene: 4. The germline gives CDR1 SGHRS, CDR2 YFSETQ. CDR3 protein: CASSLEGTVYNEQFF. The CDR3, as DNA: TGCGCCAGCAGCTTGGAGGGGACAGTTTACAATGAGCAGTTCTTC.

CDR3 sequence reads: CASRPARSGQETQYF. CDR3 DNA sequence: TGCGCCAGCAGGCCGGCGAGGAGCGGACAAGAGACCCAGTACTTC. J is TRBJ2-5 and V is TRBV5-1; perhaps TRBD2 as D (5 bases). This CDR3 is built from 15 residues. V lost 5 bases and J lost 2, with 16 bases in between. Germline V gives CDR1 SGHRS, CDR2 YFSETQ.

The chain couples TRBV5-1 to TRBJ1-5, with TRBD1 matching over 10 bases. Germline CDR1 and CDR2: SGHRS and YFSETQ. Unmatched junction bases numbered 4, after V lost 4 bases and J lost 6 bases. The length of the CDR3 is 14 residues. This chain's CDR3 is CASSTTGGVQPQHF. CDR3 DNA: TGCGCCAGCAGCACGACAGGGGGCGTTCAGCCCCAGCATTTT.

V gene TRBV7-3 combines with J gene TRBJ2-7, with a tentative D call TRBD1 (6 bases). V shed 5 bases and J shed 7 bases, with 18 bases lying between them. The CDR3 is made up of 14 amino acids. Germline V lookup: CDR1 SGHTA, CDR2 FQGTGA. In DNA form, the CDR3 reads TGTGCCAGCAGCCTGACTTCGGACAGCCTGGAGCAGTACTTC. Its translation: CASSLTSDSLEQYF. The full variable domain, its missing parts supplied by reference TRBV7-3 and TRBJ2-7, is GAGVSQTPSNKVTEKGKYVELRCDPISGHTALYWYRQSLGQGPEFLIYFQGTGAADDSGLPNDRFFAVRPEGSVSTLKIQRTERGDSAVYLCASSLTSDSLEQYFGPGTRLTVT.

The chain joins TRBV4-1 to TRBJ1-2; TRBD1 matches at 10 bases. With V trimmed by 3 bases and J by 5 bases, 6 bases remained unmatched. CDR1 and CDR2 (germline): MGHRA, YSYEKL. This CDR3 contains 15 residues. The chain's CDR3 is CASSHGTGVGYGYTF. The DNA of the CDR3 is TGCGCCAGCAGCCACGGGACAGGGGTTGGGTATGGCTACACCTTC.

This clone has a handful of counts. The V gene is TRBV6-6, the J gene TRBJ1-1; D might be TRBD1 (6 bases). CDR3 length: 16 amino acids. Germline V gives CDR1 MNHNY, CDR2 SVGAGI (reference sequence). The V end was cut by 6 bases, the J end by 1 base, with 18 bases between. The DNA for the CDR3 is TGTGCCAGCAGCTCACCCGACAGGATACAGAACACTGAAGCTTTCTTT. It codes for CASSSPDRIQNTEAFF.

The rearrangement uses TRBV6-6 and TRBJ1-1; 10 positions match TRBD1. V lost 4 bases to trimming and J lost 6 bases; unmatched junction nucleotides: 8. Germline CDR1 is MNHNY and CDR2 is SVGAGI (reference sequence). CDR3 size: 15 residues. The CDR3 DNA follows: TGTGCCAGCAGTTGGGTCGACAGGGGGCGTCCTGAAGCTTTCTTT. Its protein product is CASSWVDRGRPEAFF.

V usage is TRBV11-1 and J usage is TRBJ2-7, with D maybe TRBD1 (6 bases). The CDR3 loop spans 13 amino acids. The germline CDR1 and CDR2 sequences are SGHAT and FQDESV (reference sequence). V lost 3 bases and J 6 bases, leaving 12 bases between the germline ends. CDR3 sequence (DNA): TGTGCCAGCAGCTTTTCCGAACAGGGCGAGCAGTACTTC. Translation gives CASSFSEQGEQYF.

The chain recombines TRBV5-6 with TRBJ1-1; D might be TRBD1 (6 bases). V was trimmed by 4 bases and J by 0 bases, leaving 13 bases between them. There are 15 residues in the CDR3. Looked up from germline, CDR1 is SGHDT and CDR2 is YYEEEE. The CDR3 DNA reads TGTGCCAGCAGCCGGGGGGGCCCGATGAACACTGAAGCTTTCTTT. This codes for CASSRGGPMNTEAFF.

The chain combines TRBV28 with TRBJ1-6; D is unclear. V gave up 3 bases and J gave up 8 bases, with 5 bases separating them. The CDR3 is made up of 12 amino acids. Germline CDR1 reads MDHEN; CDR2 reads SYDVKM. CDR3 sequence (DNA): TGTGCCAGCAGTTTCTCCGATTCACCCCTCCACTTT. Its protein product is CASSFSDSPLHF.

This clone was found a few times. The rearrangement joins TRBV29-1 to TRBJ2-7, with 8 bases lining up with TRBD2. The CDR3 has 14 residues. Germline CDR1 SQVTM, CDR2 ANQGSEA. The trim removed 3 bases at V and 0 bases at J, leaving 4 bases unmatched. The CDR3 loop is CSVDGGGSSYEQYF. The CDR3 DNA reads TGCAGCGTTGATGGCGGGGGGAGCTCCTACGAGCAGTACTTC.

The rearrangement links TRBV15 to TRBJ1-4; D remains ambiguous. The CDR3 runs to 15 residues. Germline CDR1 is LNHNV and CDR2 is YYDKDF (reference sequence). The V and J ends lost 6 bases and 4 bases respectively, with 15 bases between them. CDR3 protein: CATRKSVPNNEKLFF. Here the CDR3 DNA reads TGTGCCACCAGGAAGTCGGTACCGAATAATGAAAAACTGTTTTTT.

The gene calls are TRBV29-1 and TRBJ2-5; 11 nucleotides agree with TRBD2. V dropped 6 bases and J dropped 8; count of bases not matched to a gene: 11. Germline V gives CDR1 SQVTM, CDR2 ANQGSEA. The CDR3 covers 14 residues. CDR3 nucleotides: TGCAGCGTCTCCGGGACTAGCGGAGCCGAAACCCAGTACTTC. It translates to CSVSGTSGAETQYF.

This clone was counted only a few times. This chain connects TRBV5-1 to TRBJ1-3, with D tentatively TRBD1 (6 bases). V dropped 0 bases and J dropped 0 bases, with 7 bases sitting between them. The CDR3 is made up of 15 amino acids. The germline V gene has CDR1 SGHRS and CDR2 YFSETQ. CDR3: CASSLGGGSGNTIYF. In nucleotides, the CDR3 is TGCGCCAGCAGCTTGGGAGGGGGCTCTGGAAACACCATATATTTT.

This chain joins TRBV10-2 and TRBJ2-7; TRBD1 is a possible D gene (6 bases). Trimming took 7 bases from V and 6 from J, leaving 13 bases between them. The CDR3 sequence is 12 residues long. Per the germline V gene, CDR1 is WSHSY and CDR2 is SAAADI. CDR3 sequence: CASTEGDFEQYF. The CDR3 coding sequence is TGCGCCAGCACCGAGGGGGATTTCGAGCAGTACTTC.